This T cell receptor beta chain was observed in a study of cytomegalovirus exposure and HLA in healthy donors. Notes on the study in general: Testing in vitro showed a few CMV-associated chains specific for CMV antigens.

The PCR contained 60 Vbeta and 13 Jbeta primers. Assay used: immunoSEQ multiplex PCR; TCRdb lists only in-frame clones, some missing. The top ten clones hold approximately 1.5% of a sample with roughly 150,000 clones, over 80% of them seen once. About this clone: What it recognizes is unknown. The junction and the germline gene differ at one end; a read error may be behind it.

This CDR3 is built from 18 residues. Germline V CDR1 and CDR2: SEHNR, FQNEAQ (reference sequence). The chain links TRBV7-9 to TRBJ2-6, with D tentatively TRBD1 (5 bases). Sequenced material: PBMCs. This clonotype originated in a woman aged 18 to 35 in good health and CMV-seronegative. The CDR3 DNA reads TGTGCCAGCAGCTTATTCGCGGACACCGCCTCTGGGGCCAACGGCCTGACTTTC. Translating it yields CASSLFADTASGANGLTF.